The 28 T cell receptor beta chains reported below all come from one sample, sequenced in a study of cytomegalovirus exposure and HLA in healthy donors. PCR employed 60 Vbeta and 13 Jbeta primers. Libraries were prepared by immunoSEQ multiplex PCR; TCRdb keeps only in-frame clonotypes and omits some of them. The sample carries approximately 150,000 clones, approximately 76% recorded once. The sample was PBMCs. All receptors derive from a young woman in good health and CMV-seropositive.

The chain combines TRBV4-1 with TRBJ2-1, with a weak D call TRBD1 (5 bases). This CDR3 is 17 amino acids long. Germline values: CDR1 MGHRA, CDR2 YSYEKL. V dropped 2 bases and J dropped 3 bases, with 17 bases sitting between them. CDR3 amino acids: CASSQKGARGVYNEQFF. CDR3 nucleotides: TGCGCCAGCAGCCAAAAAGGGGCTAGAGGCGTCTACAATGAGCAGTTCTTC.

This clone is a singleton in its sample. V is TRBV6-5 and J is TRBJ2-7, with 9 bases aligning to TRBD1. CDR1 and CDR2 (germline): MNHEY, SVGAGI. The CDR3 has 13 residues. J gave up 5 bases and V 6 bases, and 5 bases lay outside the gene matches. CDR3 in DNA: TGTGCCAGCAGACGGGGACAGGGCCACGAGCAGTACTTC. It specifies CASRRGQGHEQYF.

CDR3 in DNA: TGTGCCAGCGGCAACTATCGGGGTAGCAATCAGCCCCAGCATTTT. This encodes CASGNYRGSNQPQHF. The chain couples TRBV2 to TRBJ1-5, with D uncertain. The CDR3 sequence is 15 residues long. V was trimmed by 8 bases and J by 0 bases, leaving 14 bases between them. Per germline, CDR1 SNHLY and CDR2 FYNNEI.

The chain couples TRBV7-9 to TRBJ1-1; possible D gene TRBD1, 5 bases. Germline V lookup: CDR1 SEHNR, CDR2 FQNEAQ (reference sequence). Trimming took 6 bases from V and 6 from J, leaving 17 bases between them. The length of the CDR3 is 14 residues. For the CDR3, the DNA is TGTGCCAGCAGGCCTCAGGGTCAATACCCTGAAGCTTTCTTT. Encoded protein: CASRPQGQYPEAFF.

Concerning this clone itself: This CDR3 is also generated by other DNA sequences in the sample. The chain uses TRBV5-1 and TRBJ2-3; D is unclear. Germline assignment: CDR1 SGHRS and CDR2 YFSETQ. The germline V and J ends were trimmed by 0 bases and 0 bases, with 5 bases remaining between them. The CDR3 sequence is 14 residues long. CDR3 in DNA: TGCGCCAGCAGCTTGGGGCAAAGCACAGATACGCAGTATTTT. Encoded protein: CASSLGQSTDTQYF.

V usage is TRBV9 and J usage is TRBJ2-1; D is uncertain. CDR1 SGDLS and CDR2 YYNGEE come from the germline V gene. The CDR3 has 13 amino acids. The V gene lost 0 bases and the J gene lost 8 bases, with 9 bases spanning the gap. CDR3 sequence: CASSVGLRDEQFF. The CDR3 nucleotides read TGTGCCAGCAGCGTAGGATTGCGTGATGAGCAGTTCTTC. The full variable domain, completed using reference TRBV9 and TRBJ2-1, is DSGVTQTPKHLITATGQRVTLRCSPRSGDLSVYWYQQSLDQGLQFLIQYYNGEERAKGNILERFSAQQFPDLHSELNLSSLELGDSALYFCASSVGLRDEQFFGPGTRLTVL.

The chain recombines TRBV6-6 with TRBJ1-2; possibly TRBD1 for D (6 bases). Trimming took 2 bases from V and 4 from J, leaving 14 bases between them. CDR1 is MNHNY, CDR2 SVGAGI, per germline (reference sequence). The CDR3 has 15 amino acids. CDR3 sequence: CASSYPPIRGYGYTF. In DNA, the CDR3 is TGTGCCAGCAGTTACCCACCAATCAGGGGCTATGGCTACACCTTC.

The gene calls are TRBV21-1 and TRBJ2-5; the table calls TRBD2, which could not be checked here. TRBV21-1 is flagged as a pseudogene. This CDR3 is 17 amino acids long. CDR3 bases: TGTGCCAGCAGCAAAGACTGGGAGGGGTCTAGCCAAGAGACCCAGTACTTC. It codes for CASSKDWEGSSQETQYF.

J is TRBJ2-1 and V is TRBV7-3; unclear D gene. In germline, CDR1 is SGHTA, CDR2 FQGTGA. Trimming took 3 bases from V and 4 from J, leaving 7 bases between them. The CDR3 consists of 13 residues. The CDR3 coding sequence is TGTGCCAGCAGCTTCGAGCCATACAATGAGCAGTTCTTC. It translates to CASSFEPYNEQFF.

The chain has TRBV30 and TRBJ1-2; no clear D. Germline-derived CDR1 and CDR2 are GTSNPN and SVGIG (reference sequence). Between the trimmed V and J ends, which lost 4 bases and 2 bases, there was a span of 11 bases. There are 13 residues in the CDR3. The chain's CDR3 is CAWKAVLNYGYTF. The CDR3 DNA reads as TGTGCCTGGAAGGCGGTTCTAAACTATGGCTACACCTTC. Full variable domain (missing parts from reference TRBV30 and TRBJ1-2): SQTIHQWPATLVQPVGSPLSLECTVEGTSNPNLYWYRQAAGRGLQLLFYSVGIGQISSEVPQNLSASRPQDRQFILSSKKLLLSDSGFYLCAWKAVLNYGYTFGSGTRLTVV.

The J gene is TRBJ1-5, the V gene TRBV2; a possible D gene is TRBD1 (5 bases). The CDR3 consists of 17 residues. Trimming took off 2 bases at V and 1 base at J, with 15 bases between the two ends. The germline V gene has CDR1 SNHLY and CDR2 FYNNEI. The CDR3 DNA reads TGTGCCAGCAGTGAATTTATGCCAGGGCTAAGCAATCAGCCCCAGCATTTT. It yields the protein CASSEFMPGLSNQPQHF.

The CDR3 DNA reads as TGTGCCAGCAGCCGACAGCACCAAGGGGAGCTGTTTTTT. Translating it yields CASSRQHQGELFF. V and J are TRBV14 and TRBJ2-2, with D possibly being TRBD1 (5 bases). CDR1 is SGHDN and CDR2 is FVKESK in the germline V gene. The V gene lost 4 bases and the J gene lost 8 bases, with 11 bases spanning the gap. The CDR3 contains 13 residues.

This CDR3 is CASSLRVRDLLSTDTQYF. Written as DNA, the CDR3 is TGTGCCAGCAGCCTAAGGGTCCGGGACTTGCTAAGCACAGATACGCAGTATTTT. The V call is TRBV7-3, the J call TRBJ2-3; maybe TRBD2 (6 bases). Deletions cut 5 bases from V and 0 bases from J, with 21 bases between. The CDR3 has 18 residues. The germline V gene encodes CDR1 SGHTA and CDR2 FQGTGA.

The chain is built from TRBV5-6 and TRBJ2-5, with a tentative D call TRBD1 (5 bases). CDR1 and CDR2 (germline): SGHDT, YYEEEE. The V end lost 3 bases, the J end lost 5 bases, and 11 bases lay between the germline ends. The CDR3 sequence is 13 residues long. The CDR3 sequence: CASSSRVGETQYF. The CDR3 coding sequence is TGTGCCAGCAGCTCCAGGGTAGGGGAGACCCAGTACTTC.

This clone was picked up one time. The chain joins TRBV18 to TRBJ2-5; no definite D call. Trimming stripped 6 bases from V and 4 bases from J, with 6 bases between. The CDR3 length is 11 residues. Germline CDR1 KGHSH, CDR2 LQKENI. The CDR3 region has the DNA TGTGCCAGCTCGGAGAGAGAGACCCAGTACTTC. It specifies CASSERETQYF.

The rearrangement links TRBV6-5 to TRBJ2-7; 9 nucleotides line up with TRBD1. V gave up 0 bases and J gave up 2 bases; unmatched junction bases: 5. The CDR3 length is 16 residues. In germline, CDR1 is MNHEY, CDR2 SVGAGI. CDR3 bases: TGTGCCAGCAGTTACTCGAGGGACAGGGTGACCTACGAGCAGTACTTC. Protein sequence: CASSYSRDRVTYEQYF.

CDR3 DNA: TGTGCCAGCAGCCGGGGGAGGGGGAACACCGGGGAGCTGTTTTTT. It translates to CASSRGRGNTGELFF. V gene TRBV7-2 combines with J gene TRBJ2-2; 7 bases map to TRBD2. This CDR3 is 15 amino acids long. Per germline, CDR1 SGHTA and CDR2 FQGNSA. J was trimmed by 1 base and V by 5 bases; bases with no gene match: 4.

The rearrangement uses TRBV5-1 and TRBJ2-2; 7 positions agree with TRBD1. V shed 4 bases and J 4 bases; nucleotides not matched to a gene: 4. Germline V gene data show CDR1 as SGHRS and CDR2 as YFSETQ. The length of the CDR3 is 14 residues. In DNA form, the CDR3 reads TGCGCCAGCAGCCTGGGACAGCTCACCGGGGAGCTGTTTTTT. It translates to CASSLGQLTGELFF.

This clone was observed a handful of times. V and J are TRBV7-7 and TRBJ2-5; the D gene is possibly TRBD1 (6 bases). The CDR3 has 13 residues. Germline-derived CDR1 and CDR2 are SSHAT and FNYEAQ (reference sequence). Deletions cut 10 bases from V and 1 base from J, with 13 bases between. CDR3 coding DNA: TGTGCCACCGCAACAGGGAGCCAAGAGACCCAGTACTTC. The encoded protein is CATATGSQETQYF.

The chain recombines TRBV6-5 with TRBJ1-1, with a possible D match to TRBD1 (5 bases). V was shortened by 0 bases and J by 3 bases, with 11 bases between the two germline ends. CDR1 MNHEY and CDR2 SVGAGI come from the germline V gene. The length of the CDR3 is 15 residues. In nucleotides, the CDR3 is TGTGCCAGCAGTTACTCACTGGTAGGGGACACTGAAGCTTTCTTT. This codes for CASSYSLVGDTEAFF.

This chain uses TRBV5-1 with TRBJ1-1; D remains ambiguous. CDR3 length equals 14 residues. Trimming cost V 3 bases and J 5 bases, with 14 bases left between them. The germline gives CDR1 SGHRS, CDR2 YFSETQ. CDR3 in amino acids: CASSYDNPETEAFF. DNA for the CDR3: TGCGCCAGCAGCTACGACAATCCAGAAACTGAAGCTTTCTTT.

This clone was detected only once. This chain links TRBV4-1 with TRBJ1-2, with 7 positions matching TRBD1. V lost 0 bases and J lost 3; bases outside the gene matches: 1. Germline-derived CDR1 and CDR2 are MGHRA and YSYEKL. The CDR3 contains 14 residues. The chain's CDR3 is CASSQDGTDYGYTF. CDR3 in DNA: TGCGCCAGCAGCCAAGATGGGACAGACTATGGCTACACCTTC.

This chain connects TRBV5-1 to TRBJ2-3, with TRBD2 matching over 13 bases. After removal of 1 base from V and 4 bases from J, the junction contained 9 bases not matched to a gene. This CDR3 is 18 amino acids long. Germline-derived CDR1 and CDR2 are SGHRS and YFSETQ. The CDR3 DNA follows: TGCGCCAGCAGCTTGACTAGCGGGGGGGCCGGGCGGCCAGATACGCAGTATTTT. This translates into CASSLTSGGAGRPDTQYF.

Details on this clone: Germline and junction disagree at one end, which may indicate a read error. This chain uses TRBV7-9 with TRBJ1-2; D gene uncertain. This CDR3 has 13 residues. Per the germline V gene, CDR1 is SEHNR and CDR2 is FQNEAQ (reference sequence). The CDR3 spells CASTGSVLAELLF. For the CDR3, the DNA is TGTGCCAGCACCGGTAGCGTATTGGCGGAACTACTCTTC.

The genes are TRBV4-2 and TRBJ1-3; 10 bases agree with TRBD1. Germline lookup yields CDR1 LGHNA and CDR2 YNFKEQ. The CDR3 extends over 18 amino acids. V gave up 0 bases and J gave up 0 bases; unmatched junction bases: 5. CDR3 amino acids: CASSQDRQGAFSGNTIYF. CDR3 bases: TGTGCCAGCAGCCAAGATCGACAGGGGGCTTTCTCTGGAAACACCATATATTTT.

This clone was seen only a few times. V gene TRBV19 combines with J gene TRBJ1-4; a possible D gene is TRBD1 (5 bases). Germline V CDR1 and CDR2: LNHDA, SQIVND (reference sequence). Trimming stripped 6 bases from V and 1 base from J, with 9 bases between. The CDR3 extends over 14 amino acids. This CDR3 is CASRGVLTNEKLFF. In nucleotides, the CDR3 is TGTGCCAGTAGAGGGGTACTAACTAATGAAAAACTGTTTTTT.

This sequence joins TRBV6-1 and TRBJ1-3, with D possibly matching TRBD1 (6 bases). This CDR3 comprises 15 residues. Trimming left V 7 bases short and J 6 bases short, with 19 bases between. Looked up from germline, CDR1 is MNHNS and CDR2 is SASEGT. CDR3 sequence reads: CASTPGAPRSNTIYF. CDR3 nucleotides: TGTGCCAGCACCCCAGGGGCACCCCGGTCAAACACCATATATTTT.

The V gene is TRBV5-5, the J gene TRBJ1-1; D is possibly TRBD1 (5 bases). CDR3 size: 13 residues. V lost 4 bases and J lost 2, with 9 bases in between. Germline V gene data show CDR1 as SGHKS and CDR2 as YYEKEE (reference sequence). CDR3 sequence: CASSQGYNTEAFF. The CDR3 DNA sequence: TGTGCCAGCAGCCAGGGATACAACACTGAAGCTTTCTTT.